This entry is about one T cell receptor beta chain. Its specificity is not known. The data belong to a study of T-cell memory formation after mild COVID-19. Study outcomes and limitations: Researchers could not confirm that second-wave clones peaking on day 37 targeted SARS-CoV-2. Contracting CD8+ clones were enriched in EMRA, CD4+ mainly in CM and EM. While clones contracting from day 15 to 85 were balanced between CD4 and CD8, later expanders leaned CD4+.

V shed 2 bases and J shed 6 bases, with 10 bases lying between them. The length of the CDR3 is 14 residues. The germline V gene encodes CDR1 LGHDT and CDR2 YNNKEL (reference sequence). TCRdb processed the 5' RACE reads anew with MiXCR; each CDR3 protein has one entry. The table includes approximately 150,000 distinct CDR3 sequences, 15% to 20% detected once. The clonotype originates from an adult woman who had mild COVID-19 (a few samples of this study predate the infection). Cell type and time point are not known. Sequenced: PBMCs or a T cell subset sorted from them (not recorded which). V and J are TRBV3-1 and TRBJ2-2; possible D gene TRBD1, 5 bases. CDR3: CASSQMAGPGELFF. Here the CDR3 DNA reads TGTGCCAGCAGCCAAATGGCAGGGCCCGGGGAGCTGTTTTTT.